The T cell receptor (beta chain) described here comes from a study of cytomegalovirus exposure and HLA in healthy donors. Overall study: Out of 398 genotyped donors, about 81% belonged to the Caucasian-associated ancestry cluster.

The primer mix had 60 Vbeta and 13 Jbeta primers. The table came from immunoSEQ multiplex PCR; TCRdb's copy has only in-frame clones and leaves some out. The data show fewer than 30,000 clones, about 62% seen once. This clone appeared once. Antigen: not known. Germline CDR1 and CDR2: MNHEY and SMNVEV (reference sequence). V gave up 5 bases and J gave up 3 bases, with 17 bases separating them. The CDR3 totals 16 residues. Points from the study as a whole: Researchers catalogued over 150 TCR beta chains as cytomegalovirus-associated. When a later analysis compared HLA-associated TCR beta chains with equally common others, the HLA-associated chains turned out to be more clonally expanded and to have lower generation probabilities. Per published reports, the classifier diagnosed cytomegalovirus status with high specificity and sensitivity.

V and J are TRBV27 and TRBJ2-1, with D perhaps TRBD2 (6 bases). Sequencing was done on a sample of PBMCs. The receptor was derived from a male donor in good health and CMV-seropositive. In nucleotides, the CDR3 is TGTGCCAGCAGTACAAGGTCGGGACTCAACTACAATGAGCAGTTCTTC. As protein: CASSTRSGLNYNEQFF.